These T cell receptor beta chains were read from a single sample in a study of cytomegalovirus exposure and HLA in healthy donors. TCRdb's copy holds only in-frame clones and misses some; the assay was immunoSEQ multiplex PCR. The sample records 200,000 or so clones, about 83% being singletons. The sample was PBMCs. The receptors come from a man between 40 and 49 years old in good health and CMV-seronegative. Each CDR3 is given without its conserved first and last residue.

>TRBV16|TRBJ1-5
ASSQSWTGSDQPQH
>TRBV15|TRBJ2-7
ATSSRLAGVNYEQY
>TRBV7-3|TRBJ2-2
ASRQQPGAGELF
>TRBV7-2|TRBJ1-5
ASSLINRGGGQPQH
>TRBV7-2|TRBJ2-3
ASSFIAGYYTDTQY
>TRBV19|TRBJ2-2
ASSSGQGDAGELF
>TRBV28|TRBJ1-1
ASSLYRGKDTEAF
>TRBV9|TRBJ2-1
ASSVYLIAGGVYEQF
>TRBV18|TRBJ1-1
ASSPDTLYTEAF
>TRBV14|TRBJ1-1
ASSLGGATEAF
>TRBV7-6|TRBJ2-1
ATRDRGSNEQF
>TRBV7-6|TRBJ2-7
ASSLRGGYEQY
>TRBV19|TRBJ1-5
ASSTIIAGNSNQPQH
>TRBV5-6|TRBJ2-3
ASSLRSGQSTDTQY
>TRBV29-1|TRBJ2-7
SGGRDSYEQY
>TRBV19|TRBJ1-1
ASSIGTERMTEAF
>TRBV7-8|TRBJ1-2
ASSLAEAGQGIPYYGYT
>TRBV14|TRBJ1-2
ASSQDPGQGANYGYT
>TRBV27|TRBJ1-6
ASSPRSQGWNSPLH
>TRBV4-1|TRBJ2-7
ASSQELAGAGYEQY
>TRBV6-4|TRBJ2-2
ASWRLAANTGELF
>TRBV4-3|TRBJ2-7
ASSQGFGNLDEQY
>TRBV7-9|TRBJ1-4
ASSLKGQGNEKLF
>TRBV28|TRBJ2-2
ASSSGTSGRGNTGELF
>TRBV6-1|TRBJ2-2
ASSKADTGELF
>TRBV4-3|TRBJ1-5
ASSLGQGNQPQH
>TRBV5-6|TRBJ2-5
ASSLARSGETQY
>TRBV10-3|TRBJ2-3
AISDGGGLTDTQY
>TRBV27|TRBJ2-7
ASSFLADKNSYEQY
>TRBV19|TRBJ2-2
ASSSPFLRERLTGELF
>TRBV4-2|TRBJ2-1
ASSQYRAMDEQF
>TRBV10-3|TRBJ2-6
AISESGGRSSGANVLT